These 2 T cell receptor beta chains were sequenced from one sample in a study of cytomegalovirus exposure and HLA in healthy donors. It was with 60 Vbeta and 13 Jbeta primers that the PCR ran. Some clones are missing from TCRdb's copy, which holds only in-frame ones; the method was immunoSEQ multiplex PCR. The sample lists 250,000 to 300,000 clones; roughly 91% were seen once. Sequenced material: PBMCs. The receptor set was obtained from a girl aged 2 to 9 in good health and CMV-seronegative.

V and J are TRBV27 and TRBJ1-3; no clear D gene. V lost 10 bases, J lost 4 bases, and 14 bases lay in between. The length of the CDR3 is 13 residues. Germline V CDR1 and CDR2: MNHEY, SMNVEV (reference sequence). The CDR3 sequence: CANPGGLGNTIYF. The CDR3 nucleotides read TGTGCCAACCCGGGTGGACTCGGAAACACCATATATTTT.

This chain links TRBV10-3 with TRBJ2-7; D is perhaps TRBD2 (5 bases). This CDR3 has 12 amino acids. CDR1 ENHRY and CDR2 SYGVKD come from the germline V gene. The V end was cut by 10 bases, the J end by 5 bases, with 15 bases between. This chain's CDR3 is CATEGSSDEQYF. The CDR3, as DNA: TGTGCCACCGAGGGTAGTTCGGACGAGCAGTACTTC.